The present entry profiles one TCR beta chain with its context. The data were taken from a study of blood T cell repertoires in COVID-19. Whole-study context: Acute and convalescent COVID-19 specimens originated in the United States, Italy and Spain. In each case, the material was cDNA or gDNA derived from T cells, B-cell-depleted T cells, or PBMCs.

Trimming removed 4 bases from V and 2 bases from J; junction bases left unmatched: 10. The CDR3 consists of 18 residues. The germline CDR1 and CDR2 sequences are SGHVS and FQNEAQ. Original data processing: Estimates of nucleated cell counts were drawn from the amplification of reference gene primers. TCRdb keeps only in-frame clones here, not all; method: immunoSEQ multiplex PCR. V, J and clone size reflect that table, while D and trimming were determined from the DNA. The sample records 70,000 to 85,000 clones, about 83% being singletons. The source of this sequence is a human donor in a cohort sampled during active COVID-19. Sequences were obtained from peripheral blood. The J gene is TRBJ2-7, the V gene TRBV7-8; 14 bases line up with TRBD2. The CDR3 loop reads CASSYGLAGGPGPYEQYF. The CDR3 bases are TGTGCCAGCAGCTACGGACTAGCGGGAGGCCCCGGACCCTACGAGCAGTACTTC.